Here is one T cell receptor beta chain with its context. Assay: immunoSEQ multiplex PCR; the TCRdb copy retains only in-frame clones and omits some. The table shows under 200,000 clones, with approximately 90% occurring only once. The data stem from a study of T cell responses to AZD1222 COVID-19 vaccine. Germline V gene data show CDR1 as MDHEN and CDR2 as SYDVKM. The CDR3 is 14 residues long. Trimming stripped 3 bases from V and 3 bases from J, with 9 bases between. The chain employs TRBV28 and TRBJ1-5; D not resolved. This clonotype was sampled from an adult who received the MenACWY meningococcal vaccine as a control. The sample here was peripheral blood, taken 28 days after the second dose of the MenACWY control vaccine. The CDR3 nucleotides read TGTGCCAGCAGTTTTATCGCAGACAATCAGCCCCAGCATTTT. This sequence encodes CASSFIADNQPQHF.